A single sample gave rise to the 16 T cell receptor beta chains below, sequenced in a study of blood T cell repertoires in COVID-19 (dated by TCRdb to 2019 to 2021). The method was the immunoSEQ multiplex PCR assay. This is the immuneACCESS table as TCRdb keeps it, with only in-frame sequences that have V and J called. A part of the clones is gone; compared with another copy, unresolved V genes explain less than half, and the rest is unexplained. Across this sample there are roughly 77,000 clones, with approximately 90% seen only once. The ten largest clones add up to 4% to 5.5% of the sample. Source material: peripheral blood. These receptors were taken from a man aged 45-60 years with active COVID-19.

The chain carries TRBV27 and TRBJ1-5; D is unresolved. Trimming removed 2 bases at V and 5 bases at J, with 7 bases between. Germline-derived CDR1 and CDR2 are MNHEY and SMNVEV (reference sequence). CDR3 length: 13 residues. The CDR3 bases are TGTGCCAGCAGTTTAACTGATTATCAGCCCCAGCATTTT. It specifies CASSLTDYQPQHF.

This clone was counted once. The rearrangement joins TRBV9 to TRBJ2-7, with D tentatively TRBD2 (5 bases). There are 15 residues in the CDR3. The V gene lost 0 bases and the J gene lost 2 bases, with 12 bases spanning the gap. Germline V gene lookup returns CDR1 SGDLS and CDR2 YYNGEE. CDR3 coding DNA: TGTGCCAGCAGCGTAGCCGCGGGTTTCCCCTACGAGCAGTACTTC. Residues: CASSVAAGFPYEQYF.

This clone appeared a few times. The genes are TRBV5-4 and TRBJ1-1; tentatively, D is TRBD1 (5 bases). CDR1 and CDR2 from the germline V gene are SGHNT and YYREEE (reference sequence). The CDR3 has 13 amino acids. V was cut by 4 bases and J by 1 base, with 8 bases left in between. As DNA, the CDR3 is TGTGCCAGCAGCCCACAGGCGAACACTGAAGCTTTCTTT. It translates to CASSPQANTEAFF.

The chain joins TRBV13 to TRBJ2-1, with unresolved D. The V end was cut by 3 bases, the J end by 9 bases, with 21 bases between. The CDR3 consists of 16 residues. Germline V gene lookup returns CDR1 PRHDT and CDR2 FYEKMQ (reference sequence). CDR3: CASSFRLGFDEFEQFF. The DNA for the CDR3 is TGTGCCAGCAGCTTTCGACTGGGTTTTGATGAGTTTGAGCAGTTCTTC.

This clone was recorded once. V is TRBV13 and J is TRBJ1-1, with 7 bases lining up with TRBD1. Trimming cost V 5 bases and J 0 bases; bases outside gene matches: 12. Germline CDR1 PRHDT, CDR2 FYEKMQ (reference sequence). The CDR3 runs 17 residues. CDR3 in amino acids: CASSLNRGTNLNTEAFF. CDR3 bases: TGTGCCAGCAGCCTAAACAGGGGCACGAATTTGAACACTGAAGCTTTCTTT.

This sequence joins TRBV5-5 and TRBJ1-5; 9 nucleotides agree with TRBD1. The CDR3 is made up of 18 amino acids. V lost 3 bases to trimming and J lost 2 bases; unmatched junction nucleotides: 12. CDR1 and CDR2 (germline): SGHKS, YYEKEE (reference sequence). The CDR3 DNA reads TGTGCCAGCAGCTCCTCCGGGACAGGGTATACCGGCAATCAGCCCCAGCATTTT. It encodes CASSSSGTGYTGNQPQHF.

The chain links TRBV18 to TRBJ2-7, with D unresolved. V was pared by 0 bases and J by 3 bases, with 18 bases between. This CDR3 has 17 residues. Germline CDR1 reads KGHSH; CDR2 reads LQKENI. CDR3 nucleotides: TGTGCCAGCTCACCACCAAGTATCGAAACACAATACTACGAGCAGTACTTC. Translating it yields CASSPPSIETQYYEQYF.

This clone was found once. The chain recombines TRBV20-1 with TRBJ1-6; D gene uncertain. The CDR3 is made up of 17 amino acids. The germline CDR1 and CDR2 sequences are DFQATT and SNEGSKA (reference sequence). V dropped 3 bases and J dropped 6 bases, with 21 bases sitting between them. The CDR3 reads CSASFRGREFINSPLHF. Here the CDR3 DNA reads TGCAGTGCTAGTTTTCGGGGTCGAGAGTTTATTAATTCACCCCTCCACTTT.

This chain connects TRBV7-8 to TRBJ2-3; 11 bases map to TRBD2. Germline CDR1 is SGHVS and CDR2 is FQNEAQ. The CDR3 loop spans 17 amino acids. J gave up 4 bases and V 4 bases, and 10 bases lay outside the gene matches. CDR3 in amino acids: CASSSWAGTSGSDTQYF. The DNA for the CDR3 is TGTGCCAGCAGCTCCTGGGCCGGGACTAGCGGCTCAGATACGCAGTATTTT.

J is TRBJ1-4 and V is TRBV7-9; perhaps TRBD1 as D (6 bases). The germline V and J ends were trimmed by 5 bases and 5 bases, with 15 bases remaining between them. CDR1 is SEHNR and CDR2 is FQNEAQ in the germline V gene (reference sequence). CDR3 length equals 15 residues. Here the CDR3 reads CASSPWFGTNEKLFF. The CDR3 coding sequence is TGTGCCAGCAGCCCCTGGTTCGGGACAAATGAAAAACTGTTTTTT.

The chain has TRBV25-1 and TRBJ2-7, with D possibly being TRBD1 (5 bases). V lost 5 bases to trimming and J lost 5 bases, with 13 bases between them. The CDR3 consists of 13 residues. The V gene's germline CDR1 is MGHDK and CDR2 SYGVNS. CDR3 nucleotide sequence: TGTGCCAGCAGTCGGCAGGGTATCCACGAGCAGTACTTC. This gives the protein CASSRQGIHEQYF.

The chain has TRBV7-8 and TRBJ1-6; no clear D. This CDR3 region has 13 residues. V gave up 4 bases and J gave up 9 bases, with 10 bases separating them. CDR1 is SGHVS, CDR2 FQNEAQ, per germline. The CDR3 sequence: CASSYDRSSPLHF. DNA of the CDR3: TGTGCCAGCAGCTACGATAGGAGTTCACCCCTCCACTTT.

The rearrangement links TRBV5-1 to TRBJ2-1, with 8 nucleotides matching TRBD1. This CDR3 is built from 15 residues. The V and J ends lost 3 bases and 0 bases, in that order; junction bases with no gene match: 2. Per germline, CDR1 SGHRS and CDR2 YFSETQ. As DNA, the CDR3 is TGCGCCAGCAGCTCTGGACAGGGCTCCTACAATGAGCAGTTCTTC. Translated, it gives CASSSGQGSYNEQFF.

J is TRBJ1-2 and V is TRBV9, with D uncertain. The CDR3 runs to 16 residues. Between the trimmed V and J ends, which lost 3 bases and 6 bases, there was a span of 21 bases. Germline V lookup: CDR1 SGDLS, CDR2 YYNGEE. For the CDR3, the DNA is TGTGCCAGCAGCGCCCCGGGGAGGGCAGGCGTAAATGGCTACACCTTC. As protein: CASSAPGRAGVNGYTF.

The V gene is TRBV19, the J gene TRBJ2-1; no reliable D call. Trimming stripped 1 base from V and 6 bases from J, with 7 bases between. Germline-derived CDR1 and CDR2 are LNHDA and SQIVND (reference sequence). The CDR3 runs 13 residues. The CDR3 sequence is CASSIVPGNEQFF. DNA for the CDR3: TGTGCCAGTAGTATAGTGCCGGGCAATGAGCAGTTCTTC.

The chain couples TRBV5-4 to TRBJ1-4; 9 bases match TRBD1. Losses at the gene ends were 4 bases for V and 7 bases for J; bases not matched to a gene: 8. This CDR3 has 15 amino acids. Germline CDR1 and CDR2: SGHNT and YYREEE (reference sequence). The CDR3 spells CASSEGGQGGEKLFF. DNA for the CDR3: TGTGCCAGCAGCGAGGGGGGACAGGGTGGTGAAAAACTGTTTTTT. The full variable domain, rest sourced from reference TRBV5-4 and TRBJ1-4, is ETGVTQSPTHLIKTRGQQVTLRCSSQSGHNTVSWYQQALGQGPQFIFQYYREEENGRGNFPPRFSGLQFPNYSSELNVNALELDDSALYLCASSEGGQGGEKLFFGSGTQLSVL.